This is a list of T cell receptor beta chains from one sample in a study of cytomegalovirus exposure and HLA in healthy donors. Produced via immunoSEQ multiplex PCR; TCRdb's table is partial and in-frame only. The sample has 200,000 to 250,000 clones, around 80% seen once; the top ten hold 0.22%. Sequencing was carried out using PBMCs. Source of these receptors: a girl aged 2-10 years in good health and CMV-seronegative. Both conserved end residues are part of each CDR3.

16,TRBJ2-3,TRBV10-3,CAISRTSGSSTDTQYF
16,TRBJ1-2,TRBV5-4,CASSLTGGFGYYGYTF
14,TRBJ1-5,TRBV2,CASNVDRVDQPQHF
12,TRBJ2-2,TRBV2,CASNIDTGELFF
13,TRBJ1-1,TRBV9,CASSDYMNTEAFF
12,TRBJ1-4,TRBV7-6,CASSPGGEKLFF
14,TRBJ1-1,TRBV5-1,CASSLAPVNTEAFF
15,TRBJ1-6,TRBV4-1,CASSQEGALGSPLHF
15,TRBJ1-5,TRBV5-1,CASSLTGGLNQPQHF
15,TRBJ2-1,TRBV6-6,CASSYYTGGYNEQFF
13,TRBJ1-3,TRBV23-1,CASNLALRGHIYF
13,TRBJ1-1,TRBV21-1,CASSHRENTEAFF
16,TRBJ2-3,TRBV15,CATSTPLAGDGDTQYF
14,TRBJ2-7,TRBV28,CASSFRDRRTEQYF
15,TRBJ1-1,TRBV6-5,CASSKTTGRNTEAFF
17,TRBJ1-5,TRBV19,CASSSDSGLYSNQPQHF
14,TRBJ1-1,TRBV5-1,CASSWDFSNTEAFF
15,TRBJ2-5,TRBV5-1,CASSLTLTGQKTQYF
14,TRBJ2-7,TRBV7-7,CASSAGLENYEQYF
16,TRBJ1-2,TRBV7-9,CASSLETGQFLYGYTF
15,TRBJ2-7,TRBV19,CASSSGSGGAYEQYF
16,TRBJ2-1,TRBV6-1,CASSEPLAGGRNEQFF
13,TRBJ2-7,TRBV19,CASSISGIYEQYF
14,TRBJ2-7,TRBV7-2,CASSWDRGPYEQYF
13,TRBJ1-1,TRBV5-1,CASSRGSGAEAFF
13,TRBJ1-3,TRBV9,CASSARTFVPIYF
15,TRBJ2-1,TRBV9,CASSVGGGAYNEQFF
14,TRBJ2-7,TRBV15,CATSRDLDIDEQYF
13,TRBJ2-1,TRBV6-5,CASSYGGRGRQFF